A selection of T cell receptor beta chains follows, all from one sample in a study of Graves' ophthalmopathy and Graves' hyperthyroidism. TCRdb reanalysed the multiplex PCR reads using MiXCR and keeps one entry per CDR3 protein. The sample holds around 1.1 million distinct CDR3 sequences, around a third seen once. The material sequenced was peripheral blood or thyroid tissue (not recorded which). The receptor set was obtained from an adult man with Graves' hyperthyroidism. CDR3s leave out the opening cysteine and the closing phenylalanine or tryptophan. The order of the fields is J gene, V gene, CDR3 protein.

j_gene: TRBJ2-5
v_gene: TRBV7-2
CDR3aa: ASSLATTGSETQY

j_gene: TRBJ2-6
v_gene: TRBV10-3
CDR3aa: AISRDLNSGANVLT

j_gene: TRBJ1-2
v_gene: TRBV15
CDR3aa: ATSRTDRVDGYT

j_gene: TRBJ1-1
v_gene: TRBV19
CDR3aa: ASSGMNTEAF

j_gene: TRBJ2-6
v_gene: TRBV20-1
CDR3aa: SASGNTEA

j_gene: TRBJ2-6
v_gene: TRBV7-9
CDR3aa: ASSQRGAAGANVLT

j_gene: TRBJ1-3
v_gene: TRBV5-8
CDR3aa: ASSLAADDSGNTIY

j_gene: TRBJ1-5
v_gene: TRBV5-1
CDR3aa: ASSSTGNGNQPQH

j_gene: TRBJ2-7
v_gene: TRBV10-3
CDR3aa: ASSELTGKVYEQY

j_gene: TRBJ2-7
v_gene: TRBV19
CDR3aa: ASSIQRTGSYEQY

j_gene: TRBJ2-7
v_gene: TRBV11-2
CDR3aa: ASSLRPYGAYEQY

j_gene: TRBJ1-2
v_gene: TRBV24-1
CDR3aa: ATSDPRGEDYGYT

j_gene: TRBJ1-1
v_gene: TRBV19
CDR3aa: ASSIVGVDTEAF

j_gene: TRBJ2-7
v_gene: TRBV20-1
CDR3aa: SAGGPGHLYEQY

j_gene: TRBJ1-6
v_gene: TRBV19
CDR3aa: ASSTAGGQPLH

j_gene: TRBJ1-1
v_gene: TRBV3-1
CDR3aa: ASSARDPRRETEAF

j_gene: .
v_gene: TRBV24-1
CDR3aa: ATSDPLRQNIQY